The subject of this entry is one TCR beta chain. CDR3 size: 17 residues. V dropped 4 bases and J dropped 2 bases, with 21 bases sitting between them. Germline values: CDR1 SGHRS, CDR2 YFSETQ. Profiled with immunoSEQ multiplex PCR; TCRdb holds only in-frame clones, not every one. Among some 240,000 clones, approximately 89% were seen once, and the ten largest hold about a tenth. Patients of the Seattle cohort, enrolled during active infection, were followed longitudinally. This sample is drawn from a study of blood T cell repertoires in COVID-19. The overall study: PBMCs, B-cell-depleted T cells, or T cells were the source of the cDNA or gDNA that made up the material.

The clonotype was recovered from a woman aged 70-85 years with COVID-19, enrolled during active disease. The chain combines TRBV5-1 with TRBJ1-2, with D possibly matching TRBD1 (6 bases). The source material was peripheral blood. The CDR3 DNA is TGCGCCAGCAGCCCGAGTCCCGGGACAAATAAAAACTATGGCTACACCTTC. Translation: CASSPSPGTNKNYGYTF.